The rows below give T cell receptor beta chains drawn from one sample of a study of blood T cells in healthy people across ages. TCRdb reanalysed the 5' RACE reads using MiXCR and keeps one entry per CDR3 protein. Of some 800,000 distinct CDR3 sequences listed, under 45% were seen once; the top ten hold about 21%. Sequencing was done on a sample of blood. Receptor source: a man between 60 and 70 years old in good health. Both conserved end residues are part of each CDR3. The D gene is left open where the match is weak. The size of a clone is reported for some rows only, either as once, few or many, or as a class for expanded clones.

-,-,TRBJ2-1,TRBV20-1,CSAADNEQFF,TGCAGTGCTGCGGACAATGAGCAGTTCTTC
-,-,TRBJ1-6,TRBV12-5,CASGLGTENSPPHF,TGTGCTAGTGGTTTGGGGACAGAAAATTCACCCCCCCACTTT
-,few,TRBJ1-6,TRBV14,CASSHDSTAGRDGPLHF,TGTGCCAGCAGTCACGATTCTACAGCGGGCCGTGATGGACCCCTCCACTTT
-,-,TRBJ1-1,TRBV6-6,CASSYAWNTEAFF,TGTGCCAGCAGTTACGCGTGGAACACTGAAGCTTTCTTT
-,few,TRBJ2-5,TRBV3-1,CASSQGFWAQETQYF,TGTGCCAGCAGCCAAGGGTTCTGGGCCCAAGAGACCCAGTACTTC
TRBD1,-,TRBJ1-2,TRBV20-1,CSARRQGGVGGYTF,TGCAGTGCTAGGAGACAGGGAGGTGTTGGTGGCTACACCTTC
TRBD1,-,TRBJ2-5,TRBV14,CASSQAGQGKETQYF,TGTGCCAGCAGCCAAGCCGGACAGGGGAAAGAGACCCAGTACTTC
TRBD1,-,TRBJ1-1,TRBV20-1,CSARGTGMNTEAFF,TGCAGTGCTAGAGGGACAGGGATGAACACTGAAGCTTTCTTT
TRBD2,few,TRBJ2-1,TRBV29-1,CSVRGGLHIFDNEQFF,TGCAGCGTGCGGGGGGGCCTTCATATATTCGACAATGAGCAGTTCTTC
-,-,TRBJ1-2,TRBV6-5,CASSYSGQSGYTF,TGTGCCAGCAGTTACTCTGGACAGTCTGGCTACACCTTC
TRBD2,-,TRBJ2-2,TRBV10-3,CAIRTSGTAGELFF,TGTGCCATCAGGACTAGCGGGACGGCCGGGGAGCTGTTTTTT
TRBD2,-,TRBJ2-3,TRBV20-1,CSPEGVAGLAGLKRGDTQYF,TGCAGTCCAGAGGGGGTTGCGGGACTAGCGGGGCTAAAAAGGGGAGATACGCAGTATTTT
TRBD1,-,TRBJ1-2,TRBV16,CASTPLAGQNYGYTF,TGTGCCAGCACCCCCCTTGCGGGACAGAACTATGGCTACACCTTC
-,-,TRBJ2-7,TRBV10-3,CAISRLDNYEQYF,TGTGCCATCAGTCGACTCGACAACTACGAGCAGTACTTC
-,-,TRBJ1-2,TRBV7-2,CASSNNRAPNYGYTF,TGTGCCAGCAGCAACAACAGGGCTCCTAACTATGGCTACACCTTC
-,-,TRBJ2-3,TRBV11-2,CASSLVWDTDTQYF,TGTGCCAGCAGCTTAGTATGGGACACAGATACGCAGTATTTT
-,few,TRBJ2-3,TRBV11-1,CASSSYVQGSDTQYF,TGTGCCAGCAGCTCATACGTCCAGGGATCAGATACGCAGTATTTT
-,-,TRBJ1-2,TRBV7-8,CASSLGPRSYGYTF,TGTGCCAGCAGCCTAGGTCCGAGGAGCTATGGCTACACCTTC
TRBD1,-,TRBJ2-7,TRBV2,CASRDRGFSDEQYF,TGTGCCAGCAGGGACAGGGGCTTTTCCGACGAGCAGTACTTC
-,few,TRBJ1-5,TRBV27,CASSFTGSLGPQHF,TGTGCCAGCAGTTTTACAGGATCTCTGGGGCCCCAGCATTTT
-,few,TRBJ1-1,TRBV5-1,CASSLDGGTRITEAFF,TGCGCCAGCAGCTTGGATGGGGGGACCCGGATCACTGAAGCTTTCTTT
-,-,TRBJ1-1,TRBV20-1,CSARDYNTEAFF,TGCAGTGCTAGAGATTATAACACTGAAGCTTTCTTT